These T cell receptor beta chains were read from a single sample in a study of blood T cell repertoires in COVID-19. Using immunoSEQ multiplex PCR, the repertoire was profiled, and TCRdb retains in-frame clones only, with some absent. Among 95,000 to 120,000 clones, 70% to 90% were seen once, and the ten largest hold roughly 8.9%. Material for sequencing was peripheral blood. These receptors all stem from a woman in her sixties or seventies who had recovered from COVID-19. CDR3s include the opening cysteine and the closing phenylalanine or tryptophan. D genes are given only for firm matches. Where a row states a size, it is once, few, many or the class of an expanded clone; other rows omit it.

v_gene: TRBV7-2; d_gene: -; abundance: -; j_gene: TRBJ1-6; CDR3aa: CASSLRDPGGTLHF; CDR3nt: TGTGCCAGCAGCTTGCGGGACCCCGGTGGGACCCTCCACTTT
v_gene: TRBV6-5; d_gene: -; abundance: -; j_gene: TRBJ2-1; CDR3aa: CASGGSHYNEQFF; CDR3nt: TGTGCCAGCGGGGGGAGTCACTACAATGAGCAGTTCTTC
v_gene: TRBV4-2; d_gene: -; abundance: -; j_gene: TRBJ1-5; CDR3aa: CASRLQGGNNQPQHF; CDR3nt: TGTGCCAGCAGGCTCCAGGGAGGCAACAATCAGCCCCAGCATTTT
v_gene: TRBV7-8; d_gene: TRBD1; abundance: -; j_gene: TRBJ2-2; CDR3aa: CASQGMGTGELFF; CDR3nt: TGTGCCTCACAGGGGATGGGGACCGGGGAGCTGTTTTTT
v_gene: TRBV3-1/TRBV3-2; d_gene: TRBD2; abundance: -; j_gene: TRBJ2-1; CDR3aa: CASSQDRDYHWARFF; CDR3nt: TGTGCCAGCAGCCAAGATCGGGACTACCATTGGGCGCGGTTCTTC
v_gene: TRBV9; d_gene: -; abundance: -; j_gene: TRBJ2-7; CDR3aa: CASSVPASFGEQYF; CDR3nt: TGTGCCAGCAGCGTGCCGGCTAGCTTCGGCGAGCAGTACTTC
v_gene: TRBV5-1; d_gene: -; abundance: few; j_gene: TRBJ2-1; CDR3aa: CASSGKGTVQFF; CDR3nt: TGCGCCAGCAGCGGGAAGGGGACTGTGCAGTTCTTC
v_gene: TRBV19; d_gene: TRBD1; abundance: -; j_gene: TRBJ1-5; CDR3aa: CASSMRGQGATNNQPQHF; CDR3nt: TGTGCCAGTAGTATGAGAGGACAGGGGGCTACTAACAATCAGCCCCAGCATTTT
v_gene: TRBV5-1; d_gene: -; abundance: once; j_gene: TRBJ2-2; CDR3aa: CASRGSVGAGELFF; CDR3nt: TGCGCCAGCAGGGGGAGCGTCGGCGCCGGGGAGCTGTTTTTT
v_gene: TRBV5-4; d_gene: TRBD1; abundance: few; j_gene: TRBJ2-3; CDR3aa: CASSPLGTGGGDTQYF; CDR3nt: TGTGCCAGCAGCCCCCTGGGGACAGGGGGAGGGGATACGCAGTATTTT
v_gene: TRBV7-2; d_gene: TRBD1; abundance: -; j_gene: TRBJ1-2; CDR3aa: CASSLASLDRTGAGYTF; CDR3nt: TGTGCCAGCAGCTTAGCAAGCTTAGATAGGACAGGGGCTGGCTACACCTTC
v_gene: TRBV18; d_gene: TRBD1; abundance: -; j_gene: TRBJ1-2; CDR3aa: CASSRLPGQGSYGYTF; CDR3nt: TGTGCCAGCTCACGTCTACCGGGACAGGGTAGCTATGGCTACACCTTC
v_gene: TRBV15; d_gene: TRBD1; abundance: -; j_gene: TRBJ1-1; CDR3aa: CATSIQGAGTEAFF; CDR3nt: TGTGCCACCAGCATCCAGGGGGCAGGGACTGAAGCTTTCTTT
v_gene: TRBV18; d_gene: -; abundance: -; j_gene: TRBJ2-7; CDR3aa: CASSPQGGSYEQYF; CDR3nt: TGTGCCAGCTCACCTCAGGGTGGCTCCTACGAGCAGTACTTC
v_gene: TRBV7-2; d_gene: -; abundance: -; j_gene: TRBJ2-5; CDR3aa: CASSPTGRPETQYF; CDR3nt: TGTGCCAGCAGCCCGACAGGGAGGCCCGAGACCCAGTACTTC
v_gene: TRBV19; d_gene: -; abundance: -; j_gene: TRBJ1-1; CDR3aa: CASSIGQGKAEAFF; CDR3nt: TGTGCCAGTAGTATTGGTCAGGGGAAGGCTGAAGCTTTCTTT
v_gene: TRBV3-1/TRBV3-2; d_gene: TRBD2; abundance: -; j_gene: TRBJ2-3; CDR3aa: CASSQDMSSGGLQYF; CDR3nt: TGTGCCAGCAGCCAAGATATGTCTAGCGGGGGGTTGCAGTATTTT
v_gene: TRBV5-5; d_gene: TRBD1; abundance: once; j_gene: TRBJ1-3; CDR3aa: CASSLGQGLDTIYF; CDR3nt: TGTGCCAGCAGCTTGGGACAGGGGTTGGACACCATATATTTT
v_gene: TRBV10-3; d_gene: -; abundance: once; j_gene: TRBJ2-1; CDR3aa: CAISEFRDSSYNEQFF; CDR3nt: TGTGCCATCAGTGAGTTCCGGGATTCCTCCTACAATGAGCAGTTCTTC
v_gene: TRBV5-4; d_gene: -; abundance: once; j_gene: TRBJ2-5; CDR3aa: CASSYPTAQETQYF; CDR3nt: TGTGCCAGCAGCTACCCGACAGCCCAAGAGACCCAGTACTTC
v_gene: TRBV27; d_gene: TRBD2; abundance: -; j_gene: TRBJ2-5; CDR3aa: CASSTLGEGLETQYF; CDR3nt: TGTGCCAGCAGTACCCTGGGGGAGGGCCTGGAGACCCAGTACTTC
v_gene: TRBV5-6; d_gene: -; abundance: -; j_gene: TRBJ2-7; CDR3aa: CASSLRSYEQYF; CDR3nt: TGTGCCAGCAGCTTGCGTAGCTACGAGCAGTACTTC
v_gene: TRBV7-3; d_gene: -; abundance: -; j_gene: TRBJ2-1; CDR3aa: CASSLTGTEYNEQFF; CDR3nt: TGTGCCAGCAGTCTGACCGGGACTGAATACAATGAGCAGTTCTTC
v_gene: TRBV7-9; d_gene: TRBD1; abundance: few; j_gene: TRBJ1-4; CDR3aa: CASSLGTEGEKLFF; CDR3nt: TGTGCCAGCAGCCTGGGGACAGAGGGAGAAAAACTGTTTTTT
v_gene: TRBV24-1; d_gene: TRBD1; abundance: -; j_gene: TRBJ1-5; CDR3aa: CATSFHRGRIMNQPQHF; CDR3nt: TGTGCCACCAGTTTTCACAGGGGCAGGATTATGAATCAGCCCCAGCATTTT
v_gene: TRBV11-2; d_gene: TRBD1; abundance: -; j_gene: TRBJ2-4; CDR3aa: CASSLGIATGVAKNIQYF; CDR3nt: TGTGCCAGCAGCTTAGGGATCGCGACAGGGGTTGCCAAAAACATTCAGTACTTC
v_gene: TRBV6-5; d_gene: TRBD1; abundance: -; j_gene: TRBJ1-5; CDR3aa: CASRTGGAYQPQHF; CDR3nt: TGTGCCAGCCGGACAGGGGGCGCATACCAGCCCCAGCATTTT
v_gene: TRBV10-3; d_gene: TRBD2; abundance: -; j_gene: TRBJ2-1; CDR3aa: CAISGLAGARAYNEQFF; CDR3nt: TGTGCCATCAGTGGTCTAGCGGGGGCCCGGGCCTACAATGAGCAGTTCTTC
v_gene: TRBV28; d_gene: -; abundance: -; j_gene: TRBJ1-6; CDR3aa: CASSFRELALHF; CDR3nt: TGTGCCAGCAGTTTTCGGGAGCTGGCCCTCCACTTT
v_gene: TRBV28; d_gene: -; abundance: once; j_gene: TRBJ2-2; CDR3aa: CATYRGTGELFF; CDR3nt: TGTGCCACTTATCGCGGGACCGGGGAGCTGTTTTTT
v_gene: TRBV5-6; d_gene: -; abundance: -; j_gene: TRBJ1-2; CDR3aa: CASSLGSTNYGYTF; CDR3nt: TGTGCCAGCAGCTTGGGGAGCACCAACTATGGCTACACCTTC
v_gene: TRBV11-2; d_gene: TRBD2; abundance: -; j_gene: TRBJ2-3; CDR3aa: CASSARFAGGPTDTQYF; CDR3nt: TGTGCCAGCAGCGCCCGGTTTGCGGGAGGCCCCACAGATACGCAGTATTTT
v_gene: TRBV5-6; d_gene: TRBD2; abundance: -; j_gene: TRBJ2-7; CDR3aa: CASSAGTRYEQYF; CDR3nt: TGTGCCAGCAGCGCCGGGACTAGATACGAGCAGTACTTC
v_gene: TRBV7-2; d_gene: -; abundance: -; j_gene: TRBJ2-5; CDR3aa: CASSDTGHKQETQYF; CDR3nt: TGTGCCAGCAGCGATACGGGACATAAACAAGAGACCCAGTACTTC
v_gene: TRBV5-4; d_gene: -; abundance: -; j_gene: TRBJ2-5; CDR3aa: CASSLAGEGTQYF; CDR3nt: TGTGCCAGCAGCTTAGCAGGGGAAGGGACCCAGTACTTC
v_gene: TRBV6-2/TRBV6-3; d_gene: TRBD1; abundance: -; j_gene: TRBJ1-1; CDR3aa: CASSDRGNSDTEAFF; CDR3nt: TGTGCCAGCAGCGACAGGGGAAATTCGGACACTGAAGCTTTCTTT
v_gene: TRBV9; d_gene: TRBD2; abundance: -; j_gene: TRBJ2-1; CDR3aa: CASSLRTSGASYNEQFF; CDR3nt: TGTGCCAGCAGCCTCCGGACTAGCGGGGCCTCCTACAATGAGCAGTTCTTC
v_gene: TRBV28; d_gene: TRBD1; abundance: -; j_gene: TRBJ1-6; CDR3aa: CASSLRTGGYSPLHF; CDR3nt: TGTGCCAGCAGTCTCCGGACAGGGGGCTATTCACCCCTCCACTTT
v_gene: TRBV5-6; d_gene: TRBD1; abundance: many; j_gene: TRBJ2-7; CDR3aa: CASSLARGGKVVRSYEQYF; CDR3nt: TGTGCCAGCAGCTTGGCCAGAGGGGGCAAGGTTGTGAGGTCCTACGAGCAGTACTTC
v_gene: TRBV18; d_gene: -; abundance: -; j_gene: TRBJ1-1; CDR3aa: CASSQQGLEAFF; CDR3nt: TGTGCCAGCTCACAACAGGGCCTTGAAGCTTTCTTT
v_gene: TRBV11-3; d_gene: TRBD2; abundance: -; j_gene: TRBJ2-5; CDR3aa: CASSKRGGETQYF; CDR3nt: TGTGCCAGCAGTAAGCGGGGCGGGGAGACCCAGTACTTC
v_gene: TRBV7-8; d_gene: -; abundance: -; j_gene: TRBJ2-7; CDR3aa: CASSLVEHLDEQYF; CDR3nt: TGTGCCAGCAGCTTAGTCGAACACCTCGACGAGCAGTACTTC
v_gene: TRBV6-5; d_gene: TRBD1; abundance: -; j_gene: TRBJ1-1; CDR3aa: CASSYSEGAGNTEAFF; CDR3nt: TGTGCCAGCAGTTACTCGGAGGGGGCCGGGAACACTGAAGCTTTCTTT
v_gene: TRBV28; d_gene: -; abundance: -; j_gene: TRBJ1-5; CDR3aa: CASSHHPRGGNQPQHF; CDR3nt: TGTGCCAGCAGTCACCACCCCCGGGGAGGCAATCAGCCCCAGCATTTT
v_gene: TRBV7-2; d_gene: -; abundance: -; j_gene: TRBJ1-3; CDR3aa: CASSLDSWRGNTIYF; CDR3nt: TGTGCCAGCAGCTTGGACAGCTGGCGGGGAAACACCATATATTTT
v_gene: TRBV24-1; d_gene: -; abundance: -; j_gene: TRBJ2-5; CDR3aa: CATSDWDSRETQYF; CDR3nt: TGTGCCACCAGTGATTGGGACTCGAGGGAGACCCAGTACTTC
v_gene: TRBV5-4; d_gene: TRBD2; abundance: -; j_gene: TRBJ2-5; CDR3aa: CASSVSSGDQETQYF; CDR3nt: TGTGCCAGCAGCGTTTCTAGCGGGGACCAAGAGACCCAGTACTTC
v_gene: TRBV19; d_gene: -; abundance: -; j_gene: TRBJ2-4; CDR3aa: CASSRDRTADRAKNIQYF; CDR3nt: TGTGCCAGTAGTAGAGACCGGACAGCCGATAGGGCCAAAAACATTCAGTACTTC
v_gene: TRBV15; d_gene: -; abundance: -; j_gene: TRBJ2-1; CDR3aa: CATSRDFGSSYNEQFF; CDR3nt: TGTGCCACCAGCAGAGATTTCGGGAGCTCCTACAATGAGCAGTTCTTC
v_gene: TRBV11-1; d_gene: TRBD1; abundance: -; j_gene: TRBJ1-2; CDR3aa: CASSWDRGHGYTF; CDR3nt: TGTGCCAGCAGCTGGGACAGGGGACATGGCTACACCTTC
v_gene: TRBV6-2/TRBV6-3; d_gene: -; abundance: -; j_gene: TRBJ2-2; CDR3aa: CASSPRDTGELFF; CDR3nt: TGTGCCAGCAGTCCCAGGGATACCGGGGAGCTGTTTTTT